A single sample gave rise to the 8 T cell receptor beta chains below, sequenced in a study of blood T cell repertoires in COVID-19. Method: immunoSEQ multiplex PCR; TCRdb's copy keeps in-frame clones and lacks some. The sample consists of about 170,000 clones, about 86% of them appearing once. The specimen was PBMCs or T cells enriched from blood (not recorded which). These receptors were collected from a woman in her forties or fifties in a cohort exposed to, infected with or recovered from COVID-19 (not recorded which).

The V gene is TRBV5-1, the J gene TRBJ2-7; D possibly corresponds to TRBD1 (7 bases). Trimming took off 3 bases at V and 4 bases at J, with 20 bases between the two ends. Germline V gene lookup returns CDR1 SGHRS and CDR2 YFSETQ. The CDR3 spans 16 residues. CDR3: CASSWGVGTVQYEQYF. CDR3 in DNA: TGCGCCAGCAGCTGGGGGGTCGGGACAGTACAGTACGAGCAGTACTTC.

The chain employs TRBV6-1 and TRBJ2-1, with 10 bases identical to TRBD2. This CDR3 region has 15 residues. Germline CDR1 and CDR2: MNHNS and SASEGT. J was trimmed by 4 bases and V by 3 bases; bases with no gene match: 3. Here the CDR3 reads CASSDPSGGYNEQFF. For the CDR3, the DNA is TGTGCCAGCAGTGACCCTAGCGGGGGATACAATGAGCAGTTCTTC.

The chain joins TRBV28 to TRBJ2-1; 9 bases line up with TRBD1. Germline loops: CDR1 MDHEN, CDR2 SYDVKM. This CDR3 comprises 14 residues. The ends lost 8 bases at V and 4 bases at J; junction bases unmatched: 6. The CDR3 spells CASSGTGYYNEQFF. Here the CDR3 DNA reads TGTGCCAGCTCAGGGACAGGGTATTACAATGAGCAGTTCTTC.

The rearrangement uses TRBV27 and TRBJ2-5; 9 nucleotides agree with TRBD2. The V gene end was trimmed by 6 bases and the J gene end by 5 bases; junction bases not matched to a gene: 10. Germline CDR1 MNHEY, CDR2 SMNVEV (reference sequence). The CDR3 totals 15 residues. The CDR3 region is CASSGSGRRRETQYF. The CDR3 DNA is TGTGCCAGCAGCGGGAGCGGGAGGCGCAGGGAGACCCAGTACTTC.

The genes are TRBV15 and TRBJ1-1; a weak D match, TRBD1 (6 bases). Germline CDR1 reads LNHNV; CDR2 reads YYDKDF (reference sequence). CDR3 size: 14 residues. V lost 0 bases and J lost 8, with 13 bases in between. CDR3 sequence (DNA): TGTGCCACCAGCAGAGATCTGACAGGCGACGAAGCTTTCTTT. It encodes CATSRDLTGDEAFF.

J is TRBJ2-2 and V is TRBV19; D is perhaps TRBD2 (6 bases). The length of the CDR3 is 15 residues. V lost 8 bases and J lost 5, with 18 bases in between. Germline V gene sequence: CDR1 LNHDA, CDR2 SQIVND (reference sequence). CDR3 DNA: TGTGCCAGTGAGGAGGGGTCAATCCTAACCGGGGAGCTGTTTTTT. Its translation: CASEEGSILTGELFF.

V is TRBV5-1 and J is TRBJ1-2, with no clear D. The CDR3 loop spans 15 amino acids. Deletions cut 3 bases from V and 5 bases from J, with 17 bases between. Germline V CDR1 and CDR2: SGHRS, YFSETQ. The CDR3 loop is CASSYYGLGGYGYTF. For the CDR3, the DNA is TGCGCCAGCAGCTATTACGGCTTGGGAGGTTATGGCTACACCTTC.

V and J are TRBV6-5 and TRBJ2-7; the D gene is possibly TRBD1 (5 bases). CDR1 is MNHEY, CDR2 SVGAGI, per germline. CDR3 size: 14 residues. The V end was cut by 5 bases, the J end by 2 bases, with 13 bases between. CDR3 amino acids: CASSSLTETYEQYF. As DNA, the CDR3 is TGTGCCAGCAGTAGCCTGACAGAAACCTACGAGCAGTACTTC.